A single sample is the source of the 21 T cell receptor beta chains below, sequenced in a study of neurological immune-mediated disorders. MiXCR was run by TCRdb on the 5' RACE reads, yielding one entry per CDR3 protein. The sample consists of approximately 30,000 distinct CDR3 sequences, roughly 23% of them appearing once. Source material: CD4+ T cells from blood. The receptors shown here come from a man aged 45-65 years with HTLV-1-associated myelopathy (HAM/TSP).

There are many counts of this clonotype. The chain links TRBV3-1 to TRBJ1-2; D gene ambiguous. In germline, CDR1 is LGHDT, CDR2 YNNKEL (reference sequence). The CDR3 has 15 residues. V was cut by 0 bases and J by 4 bases, with 12 bases left in between. CDR3 DNA: TGTGCCAGCAGCCAAGATCGAACGGGAGTCTATGGCTACACCTTC. It yields the protein CASSQDRTGVYGYTF.

In its sample, this clonotype was seen many times. The J gene is TRBJ1-6, the V gene TRBV7-8, with a tentative D call TRBD1 (6 bases). Trimming removed 3 bases from V and 5 bases from J, with 11 bases in between. CDR3 size: 15 residues. Germline CDR1 and CDR2: SGHVS and FQNEAQ. CDR3 region: CASSFETGNNSPLHF. The CDR3 coding sequence is TGTGCCAGCAGCTTTGAGACAGGAAATAATTCACCCCTCCACTTT.

At least ten counts were recorded for this clonotype. This chain uses TRBV18 with TRBJ1-1, with D unclear. CDR1 is KGHSH and CDR2 is LQKENI in the germline V gene. This CDR3 contains 12 residues. Trimming shortened V by 3 bases and J by 11 bases, and 13 bases separated the two germline ends. This chain's CDR3 is CASSPLDGGAFF. The DNA of the CDR3 is TGTGCCAGCTCACCCCTCGACGGAGGGGCTTTCTTT.

This clonotype has a count of ten or more. V usage is TRBV7-2 and J usage is TRBJ2-2, with 7 bases fitting TRBD1. This CDR3 is built from 16 residues. Trimming removed 5 bases from V and 7 bases from J; junction bases left unmatched: 13. Per germline, CDR1 SGHTA and CDR2 FQGNSA. CDR3 residues: CASSQAGQVGGGELFF. CDR3 DNA: TGTGCCAGCAGCCAAGCTGGACAGGTCGGCGGCGGGGAGCTGTTTTTT.

This clonotype was seen ten or more times. The rearrangement links TRBV5-1 to TRBJ1-1, with D possibly being TRBD1 (5 bases). V gave up 7 bases and J gave up 1 base, with 8 bases separating them. The CDR3 covers 12 residues. From germline, CDR1 is SGHRS and CDR2 YFSETQ. The CDR3 reads CASGTGNTEAFF. The CDR3 nucleotides read TGCGCCAGCGGGACGGGGAACACTGAAGCTTTCTTT.

This clonotype was observed at least ten times. The chain links TRBV5-5 to TRBJ1-1; D remains unclear. Germline CDR1 SGHKS, CDR2 YYEKEE (reference sequence). V gave up 1 base and J gave up 0 bases, with 4 bases separating them. This CDR3 is built from 13 residues. The CDR3 region has the DNA TGTGCCAGCAGCTTGAGGATGAACACTGAAGCTTTCTTT. Amino acids: CASSLRMNTEAFF.

The sample holds many counts of this clonotype. The CDR3, as DNA: TGTGCCAGCTCAGAAAGAGCGGGGGGATACAATGAGCAGTTCTTC. Translating gives CASSERAGGYNEQFF. V and J are TRBV18 and TRBJ2-1; 9 bases align to TRBD2. The germline CDR1 and CDR2 sequences are KGHSH and LQKENI. The CDR3 contains 15 residues. The J segment lost 4 bases and the V segment lost 5 bases, leaving 6 bases of the junction unmatched.

The chain uses TRBV11-2 and TRBJ1-5; D is unresolved. Germline V gene lookup returns CDR1 SGHAT and CDR2 FQNNGV. This CDR3 region has 12 residues. V was shortened by 3 bases and J by 3 bases, with 3 bases between the two germline ends. The CDR3 loop is CASSLVNQPQHF. The CDR3 region has the DNA TGTGCCAGCAGCTTGGTCAATCAGCCCCAGCATTTT.

CDR3 protein: CASRGGFYEQYF. CDR3 bases: TGTGCCAGCAGGGGCGGCTTCTACGAGCAGTACTTC. The genes are TRBV13 and TRBJ2-7, with D hard to call. CDR3 size: 12 residues. Trimming left V 6 bases short and J 3 bases short, with 9 bases between. The V gene's germline CDR1 is PRHDT and CDR2 FYEKMQ (reference sequence).

This clonotype was detected ten times or more. This chain joins TRBV7-2 and TRBJ1-2; perhaps TRBD1 as D (6 bases). Germline V gene sequence: CDR1 SGHTA, CDR2 FQGNSA. V dropped 1 base and J dropped 7 bases, with 13 bases sitting between them. There are 14 residues in the CDR3. CDR3 DNA sequence: TGTGCCAGCAGCTTAGACCAACAGGGCTTTGGCTACACCTTC. This encodes CASSLDQQGFGYTF.

This clonotype was found many times. The chain employs TRBV20-1 and TRBJ2-7; the D gene is possibly TRBD2 (6 bases). Germline values: CDR1 DFQATT, CDR2 SNEGSKA (reference sequence). The V and J ends lost 5 bases and 1 base respectively, with 21 bases between them. This CDR3 comprises 16 residues. CDR3 sequence: CSAQRRGGIRSYEQYF. The CDR3 DNA follows: TGCAGTGCTCAGAGGAGGGGCGGGATACGTTCCTACGAGCAGTACTTC.

This clonotype appeared many times. This chain's CDR3 is CASHGQRQETQYF. CDR3 in DNA: TGTGCCAGCCACGGACAGAGACAAGAGACCCAGTACTTC. This sequence joins TRBV2 and TRBJ2-5; the D gene is possibly TRBD1 (6 bases). Trimming removed 8 bases from V and 2 bases from J, with 12 bases in between. Germline V gene data show CDR1 as SNHLY and CDR2 as FYNNEI. The CDR3 runs to 13 residues.

This clonotype was counted at least ten times. V usage is TRBV3-1 and J usage is TRBJ2-5; TRBD1 matches at 7 bases. Per the germline V gene, CDR1 is LGHDT and CDR2 is YNNKEL (reference sequence). V shed 4 bases and J 2 bases; nucleotides not matched to a gene: 1. The CDR3 is 13 amino acids. The CDR3 region is CASSPDRQETQYF. As DNA, the CDR3 is TGTGCCAGCAGCCCGGACAGGCAAGAGACCCAGTACTTC.

Regarding this clonotype: A read error may produce the germline difference seen at one junction end. The V call is TRBV5-1, the J call TRBJ2-7; D not certain. In germline, CDR1 is SGHRS, CDR2 YFSETQ. This CDR3 region has 15 residues. CDR3 amino acids: CTSSPGTRASYEQYF. As DNA, the CDR3 is TGCACCAGCAGCCCCGGAACTCGGGCCTCCTACGAGCAGTACTTC.

The chain employs TRBV10-1 and TRBJ1-1; maybe TRBD1 (5 bases). Germline lookup yields CDR1 WNHNN and CDR2 SYGVQD (reference sequence). The CDR3 has 13 residues. V gave up 2 bases and J gave up 3 bases, with 7 bases separating them. CDR3 sequence: CASSENRYTEAFF. As DNA, the CDR3 is TGCGCCAGCAGTGAGAACAGGTACACTGAAGCTTTCTTT.

J is TRBJ2-7 and V is TRBV6-6; D may be TRBD1 or TRBD2 (5 bases each). This CDR3 has 14 amino acids. Looked up from germline, CDR1 is MNHNY and CDR2 is SVGAGI (reference sequence). V was cut by 2 bases and J by 7 bases, with 15 bases left in between. The CDR3 loop is CASSYPGPVLEQYF. The CDR3 DNA is TGTGCCAGCAGTTACCCGGGACCGGTTTTGGAGCAGTACTTC.

About this clonotype: A junction boundary mismatches the germline segment, possibly from a read error. J is TRBJ2-5 and V is TRBV5-5, with D tentatively TRBD1 or TRBD2 (5 bases each). CDR3 length: 13 amino acids. Germline loops: CDR1 SGHKS, CDR2 YYEKEE (reference sequence). DNA for the CDR3: TGTGCCAGCAGCTCCCCGGTGGGGGAGACTCAGTACTTC. Its translation: CASSSPVGETQYF.

This clonotype was seen repeatedly, ten times or more. The CDR3 bases are TGCGCCAGCAGCTCCTGGACTAGCGGGATCACCATCGAGCAGTACTTC. This translates into CASSSWTSGITIEQYF. The rearrangement links TRBV5-1 to TRBJ2-7; 12 bases match TRBD2. The CDR3 is made up of 16 amino acids. Germline CDR1 SGHRS, CDR2 YFSETQ. J was trimmed by 6 bases and V by 3 bases; bases with no gene match: 10.

The V gene is TRBV7-2, the J gene TRBJ2-3; 13 bases map to TRBD2. The CDR3 has 17 residues. Germline lookup yields CDR1 SGHTA and CDR2 FQGNSA. V trimming: 3 bases; J trimming: 9 bases; junction bases outside the gene matches: 12. CDR3 in DNA: TGTGCCAGCAGCTTGGGCACTAGCGGGGGGGCCAGGGGCACGCAGTATTTT. Protein sequence: CASSLGTSGGARGTQYF. The full variable domain, with the rest looked up from reference TRBV7-2 and TRBJ2-3, is GAGVSQSPSNKVTEKGKDVELRCDPISGHTALYWYRQSLGQGLEFLIYFQGNSAPDKSGLPSDRFSAERTGGSVSTLTIQRTQQEDSAVYLCASSLGTSGGARGTQYFGPGTRLTVL.

In this sample, this clonotype turned up a few times. This rearrangement joins TRBV12-3 or TRBV12-4 to TRBJ2-1; TRBD2 is a possible D gene (6 bases). The V end was cut by 5 bases, the J end by 9 bases, with 14 bases between. The CDR3 has 13 amino acids. This CDR3 reads CASSQTSLGEQFF. The CDR3 DNA reads as TGTGCCAGCAGTCAGACTAGTTTGGGTGAGCAGTTCTTC.

This clonotype was observed many times. J is TRBJ1-2 and V is TRBV5-1; D is possibly TRBD1 (6 bases). The CDR3 loop spans 14 amino acids. Per germline, CDR1 SGHRS and CDR2 YFSETQ. Trimming left V 0 bases short and J 1 base short, with 7 bases between. The CDR3 DNA reads TGCGCCAGCAGCTTGGAGGGGGGTAACTATGGCTACACCTTC. It codes for CASSLEGGNYGYTF.